This T cell receptor beta chain originates from a study of glioma-infiltrating T cells. Points from the study as a whole: Gliomas, especially low-grade, showed above-expected tissue-blood divergence; non-neoplastic patients showed below. Tissue and blood shared very few CDR3 sequences.

On this clonotype: The antigen is undetermined.

Using RNA template, CDR3s of TCR alpha and beta were amplified with iRepertoire arm-PCR. For one-step reverse transcription and amplification, 100-400 ng of tissue mRNA or PBMC total RNA was used. TCRdb re-analysed the multiplex PCR reads in MiXCR, keeping a single row per CDR3 protein. The sample carries around 190,000 distinct CDR3 sequences, around 45% recorded once. The V gene end was trimmed by 7 bases and the J gene end by 7 bases; junction bases not matched to a gene: 12. The CDR3 spans 13 residues. Looked up from germline, CDR1 is SQVTM and CDR2 is ANQGSEA. Sequenced sample: glioma tissue, nonneoplastic brain tissue, or PBMCs (not recorded which). The V gene is TRBV29-1, the J gene TRBJ2-7, with 8 bases identical to TRBD2. This TCR was recovered from a human donor with low-grade glioma or glioblastoma, undergoing nonglioma brain surgery, or in good health (not recorded which). The CDR3 DNA reads as TGCAGCGCTAACACGGGAGGGACGGGAGAGCAGTACTTC. Amino acids: CSANTGGTGEQYF.